The 28 T cell receptor beta chains in this list originate from one sample, sequenced in a study of regulatory T cells in long-lasting Graves disease. Arm-PCR with iRepertoire HTBI primers amplified the CDR3 regions for these TCR beta libraries. TCRdb passed the multiplex PCR reads through MiXCR, listing each CDR3 protein once. The repertoire consists of roughly 400,000 distinct CDR3 sequences, with roughly 23% occurring once and the leading ten covering around 15%. The time point: persistent/refractory GD, antithyroid drugs over 5 years with positive TRAb. There was RNA extracted from PBMCs, and the TCR library was made from it. The sample consisted of peripheral blood mononuclear cells (PBMCs), taken when the disease was refractory, from a patient treated with antithyroid drugs. The receptor set was obtained from a female donor with Graves disease.

In this sample, this clonotype turned up a few times. This sequence joins TRBV10-2 and TRBJ1-1, with TRBD1 identical over 7 bases. Germline V gives CDR1 WSHSY, CDR2 SAAADI. V shed 6 bases, J shed 10 bases, and the junction held 8 bases outside the gene matches. The CDR3 loop spans 12 amino acids. The CDR3 spells CASRQGSGAAFF. DNA of the CDR3: TGCGCCAGCAGACAGGGGTCCGGGGCAGCTTTCTTT.

A few counts support this clonotype. The chain has TRBV4-1 and TRBJ1-1; D gene ambiguous. CDR1 is MGHRA, CDR2 YSYEKL, per germline. The CDR3 totals 13 residues. Trimming cost V 1 base and J 10 bases, with 13 bases left between them. The CDR3 bases are TGCGCCAGCAGCCAAGTAGTAAGCGAAGGAGCTTTCTTT. Its protein is CASSQVVSEGAFF.

The gene calls are TRBV5-4 and TRBJ2-2, with a tentative D call TRBD2 (5 bases). This CDR3 contains 15 residues. Germline CDR1 and CDR2: SGHNT and YYREEE (reference sequence). Trimming left V 5 bases short and J 4 bases short, with 15 bases between. As DNA, the CDR3 is TGTGCCAGCAGGGCGGGCGGGTTTGTCACCGGGGAGCTGTTTTTT. Protein product: CASRAGGFVTGELFF.

Turning to this clonotype: One end of the junction is discordant with germline, which a read error may explain. The chain has TRBV12-3 or TRBV12-4 and TRBJ2-7; 10 bases align to TRBD2. The CDR3 extends over 12 amino acids. CDR3 coding DNA: TGTGCCAGCAGTTTACCTAGCGGGAGTAGGGACTTC. Translating gives CASSLPSGSRDF.

This clonotype occurred a few times. Given a much more abundant clone one base away, this may be a read error. The chain is built from TRBV24-1 and TRBJ2-7; 7 bases are shared with TRBD1. The CDR3 covers 14 residues. The V gene's germline CDR1 is KGHDR and CDR2 SFDVKD. The V gene end was trimmed by 4 bases and the J gene end by 6 bases; junction bases not matched to a gene: 8. CDR3 nucleotide sequence: TGTGCCACCAGTGACACCGGGGCAGGGGGCGAGCAGTACTTC. It specifies CATSDTGAGGEQYF.

This clonotype showed up just a few times. The chain employs TRBV12-3 or TRBV12-4 and TRBJ2-3; no reliable D call. CDR3 length equals 13 residues. Between the trimmed V and J ends, which lost 5 bases and 5 bases, there was a span of 11 bases. CDR3 sequence (DNA): TGTGCCAGCAGTCCCCCCCCTCTAGATACGCAGTATTTT. It yields the protein CASSPPPLDTQYF.

The V call is TRBV6-1, the J call TRBJ1-4; perhaps TRBD1 as D (6 bases). V dropped 7 bases and J dropped 5 bases, with 14 bases sitting between them. CDR1 is MNHNS and CDR2 is SASEGT in the germline V gene. This CDR3 comprises 14 residues. This CDR3 is CASTRGRQNEKLFF. CDR3 coding DNA: TGTGCCAGCACCAGGGGAAGACAGAATGAAAAACTGTTTTTT.

J is TRBJ2-1 and V is TRBV9; maybe TRBD2 (6 bases). In germline, CDR1 is SGDLS, CDR2 YYNGEE. The germline V and J ends were trimmed by 2 bases and 2 bases, with 14 bases remaining between them. This CDR3 spans 16 amino acids. This chain's CDR3 is CASSVGGGRAYNEQFF. As DNA, the CDR3 is TGTGCCAGCAGCGTGGGGGGAGGCCGAGCCTACAATGAGCAGTTCTTC.

The V gene is TRBV19, the J gene TRBJ2-6; the D is unclear. Germline V lookup: CDR1 LNHDA, CDR2 SQIVND (reference sequence). The CDR3 totals 15 residues. V was cut by 6 bases and J by 0 bases, with 9 bases left in between. Here the CDR3 reads CASRFESSGANVLTF. The CDR3 bases are TGTGCCAGTAGGTTCGAAAGCTCTGGGGCCAACGTCCTGACTTTC.

This clonotype was detected many times. The V and J genes are TRBV2 and TRBJ2-1; 7 bases align to TRBD2. The germline gives CDR1 SNHLY, CDR2 FYNNEI. This CDR3 has 13 amino acids. V was pared by 5 bases and J by 9 bases, with 7 bases of the junction left unmatched. DNA of the CDR3: TGTGCCAGCAGTAGCGGGATCCGCCGTGAGCAGTTCTTC. Its protein product is CASSSGIRREQFF.

There are many counts of this clonotype. The chain recombines TRBV19 with TRBJ2-5; D gene unclear. The V gene lost 1 base and the J gene lost 2 bases, with 8 bases spanning the gap. CDR1 and CDR2 from the germline V gene are LNHDA and SQIVND (reference sequence). The CDR3 contains 14 residues. The CDR3 DNA sequence: TGTGCCAGTAGTATAGTATGGAATCAAGAGACCCAGTACTTC. Its protein is CASSIVWNQETQYF.

Many counts were recorded for this clonotype. This sequence joins TRBV12-3 or TRBV12-4 and TRBJ2-5; 9 bases line up with TRBD1. V was clipped by 1 base and J by 5 bases; unmatched bases: 8. The CDR3 contains 16 residues. The CDR3 reads CASSLGGTGWMETQYF. DNA of the CDR3: TGTGCCAGCAGTTTAGGGGGGACAGGGTGGATGGAGACCCAGTACTTC.

There are many counts of this clonotype. The chain recombines TRBV6-5 with TRBJ2-7, with D possibly TRBD2 on 6 matching bases. The germline gives CDR1 MNHEY, CDR2 SVGAGI. The CDR3 is 15 residues long. Trimming removed 0 bases from V and 4 bases from J, with 13 bases in between. The DNA of the CDR3 is TGTGCCAGCAGTTACTCCCCGACTAGAGGGTACGAGCAGTACTTC. This encodes CASSYSPTRGYEQYF.

This clonotype was detected only a few times. This rearrangement joins TRBV6-1 to TRBJ2-7, with a possible D match to TRBD2 (6 bases). The CDR3 spans 16 residues. CDR1 and CDR2 (germline): MNHNS, SASEGT. V shed 4 bases and J shed 4 bases, with 20 bases lying between them. CDR3 nucleotide sequence: TGTGCCAGCAGTGCCTACGAGGCTAGCGAATTTTACGAGCAGTACTTC. It translates to CASSAYEASEFYEQYF.

This rearrangement joins TRBV20-1 to TRBJ2-7, with D perhaps given as TRBD1 or TRBD2 (5 bases each). Trimming left V 5 bases short and J 3 bases short, with 23 bases between. Germline V gene lookup returns CDR1 DFQATT and CDR2 SNEGSKA (reference sequence). The CDR3 runs to 16 residues. The CDR3 DNA sequence: TGCAGTGCTCCAAAAACCAGGGAGTCTCCCTTCTACGAGCAGTACTTC. Translating gives CSAPKTRESPFYEQYF.

This chain links TRBV14 with TRBJ2-7, with 12 bases identical to TRBD2. The V gene end was trimmed by 4 bases and the J gene end by 11 bases; junction bases not matched to a gene: 6. Germline V gives CDR1 SGHDN, CDR2 FVKESK. This CDR3 contains 13 residues. The CDR3 spells CASSPGTSGSKYF. DNA of the CDR3: TGTGCCAGCAGCCCCGGGACTAGCGGGTCGAAGTACTTC.

This chain connects TRBV20-1 to TRBJ2-5; D not certain. The CDR3 contains 14 residues. CDR1 is DFQATT and CDR2 is SNEGSKA in the germline V gene (reference sequence). The germline V and J ends were trimmed by 7 bases and 3 bases, with 18 bases remaining between them. In DNA form, the CDR3 reads TGCAGTGTTCGTCCAGCGACTGTTGAAGAGACCCAGTACTTC. This sequence encodes CSVRPATVEETQYF.

This clonotype appeared many times. The rearrangement links TRBV15 to TRBJ1-2; D is unclear. The CDR3 sequence is 13 residues long. Between the trimmed V and J ends, which lost 0 bases and 4 bases, there was a span of 6 bases. The germline V gene encodes CDR1 LNHNV and CDR2 YYDKDF (reference sequence). The CDR3 spells CATSREGSYGYTF. CDR3 nucleotides: TGTGCCACCAGCAGAGAGGGGAGCTATGGCTACACCTTC.

This clonotype showed up many times. The chain uses TRBV2 and TRBJ2-7, with 7 bases fitting TRBD1. V gave up 5 bases and J gave up 5 bases; unmatched junction bases: 9. Germline lookup yields CDR1 SNHLY and CDR2 FYNNEI. CDR3 length: 14 amino acids. The CDR3 sequence: CASSPTGTVHEQYF. As DNA, the CDR3 is TGTGCCAGCAGTCCGACAGGGACCGTCCACGAGCAGTACTTC. Supplemented by reference TRBV2 and TRBJ2-7, the full variable domain reads EPEVTQTPSHQVTQMGQEVILRCVPISNHLYFYWYRQILGQKVEFLVSFYNNEISEKSEIFDDQFSVERPDGSNFTLKIRSTKLEDSAMYFCASSPTGTVHEQYFGPGTRLTVT.

This clonotype was picked up many times. The gene calls are TRBV6-5 and TRBJ2-7; D is perhaps TRBD2 (6 bases). Trimming cost V 4 bases and J 4 bases, with 17 bases left between them. The germline V gene has CDR1 MNHEY and CDR2 SVGAGI. The CDR3 is 15 amino acids. The CDR3 protein is CASSSLPGVGYEQYF. CDR3 DNA: TGTGCCAGCAGTTCCCTCCCGGGAGTAGGTTACGAGCAGTACTTC.

This clonotype was detected a few times. The rearrangement links TRBV7-8 to TRBJ2-2, with 8 nucleotides matching TRBD2. The ends lost 3 bases at V and 6 bases at J; junction bases unmatched: 6. CDR1 and CDR2 (germline): SGHVS, FQNEAQ. This CDR3 is 15 amino acids long. The CDR3 DNA sequence: TGTGCCAGCAGCTTCCAAGCGGGAGTTCCCGGGGAGCTGTTTTTT. Translating it yields CASSFQAGVPGELFF.

This clonotype has a count of ten or more. This chain uses TRBV7-2 with TRBJ1-1; no clear D. This CDR3 spans 13 amino acids. Between the trimmed V and J ends, which lost 1 base and 7 bases, there was a span of 10 bases. The germline CDR1 and CDR2 sequences are SGHTA and FQGNSA. The CDR3 region is CASSLVERSEAFF. DNA for the CDR3: TGTGCCAGCAGCTTAGTAGAAAGAAGTGAAGCTTTCTTT.

This chain connects TRBV10-1 to TRBJ2-5; 10 bases are shared with TRBD2. This CDR3 is built from 16 residues. V lost 0 bases to trimming and J lost 5 bases; unmatched junction nucleotides: 6. Germline values: CDR1 WNHNN, CDR2 SYGVQD (reference sequence). CDR3 protein: CASSESGGAGGETQYF. CDR3 DNA sequence: TGCGCCAGCAGTGAGTCCGGAGGAGCGGGAGGGGAGACCCAGTACTTC.

This clonotype was detected only a few times. The gene calls are TRBV20-1 and TRBJ2-1; TRBD2 matches 11 bases. This CDR3 is 16 amino acids long. In germline, CDR1 is DFQATT, CDR2 SNEGSKA (reference sequence). With 3 bases clipped from V and 0 bases from J, the junction kept 4 bases outside the gene matches. The CDR3 region has the DNA TGCAGTGCTAGGACTAGCGGGGCCAGCTCCTACAATGAGCAGTTCTTC. Translation gives CSARTSGASSYNEQFF.

The chain carries TRBV18 and TRBJ1-2, with a tentative D call TRBD1 (6 bases). V gave up 4 bases and J gave up 4 bases, with 19 bases separating them. Germline V gene lookup returns CDR1 KGHSH and CDR2 LQKENI. This CDR3 is 16 amino acids long. The CDR3 region has the DNA TGTGCCAGCTCACAACAGACAGGATCTGATGGCTATGGCTACACCTTC. Amino acid sequence: CASSQQTGSDGYGYTF. Full variable domain (rest looked up from reference TRBV18 and TRBJ1-2): NAGVMQNPRHLVRRRGQEARLRCSPMKGHSHVYWYRQLPEEGLKFMVYLQKENIIDESGMPKERFSAEFPKEGPSILRIQQVVRGDSAAYFCASSQQTGSDGYGYTFGSGTRLTVV.

To note about this clonotype: The CDR3 does not end in the conserved phenylalanine or tryptophan, so this is likely a read error. V gene TRBV2 combines with J gene TRBJ2-7; D may be TRBD1 (7 bases). Trimming took off 8 bases at V and 4 bases at J, with 15 bases between the two ends. CDR1 SNHLY and CDR2 FYNNEI come from the germline V gene. This CDR3 is built from 13 residues. The CDR3 region has the DNA TGTGCCAGCGGAGGGGACAGACCTTACGAGCAGTACTCC. Its translation: CASGGDRPYEQYS.

As for this clonotype: An end of the junction does not agree with germline; a read error may underlie this. The chain couples TRBV5-5 to TRBJ1-2; 8 bases match TRBD1. This CDR3 comprises 16 residues. Germline V lookup: CDR1 SGHKS, CDR2 YYEKEE (reference sequence). The CDR3 DNA follows: TGTGCCAGCGGCTTGGTCCCCGGGGACAGGCAGGGGGGCTACACCTTC. Translated, it gives CASGLVPGDRQGGYTF.

This sequence joins TRBV7-2 and TRBJ2-7, with TRBD1 matching 7 bases. CDR1 and CDR2 from the germline V gene are SGHTA and FQGNSA. V lost 1 base, J lost 5 bases, and 8 bases stayed unmatched. The CDR3 runs 15 residues. CDR3 protein: CASSLGRQGPHEQYF. CDR3 coding DNA: TGTGCCAGCAGCTTAGGGAGACAGGGTCCGCACGAGCAGTACTTC.